A selection of T cell receptor beta chains follows, all from one sample in a study of CD8 T cells in Susac syndrome. Each CDR3 protein is one row after TCRdb ran MiXCR on the immunoSEQ multiplex PCR reads. Among 77,000 or so distinct CDR3 sequences listed, about 92% were seen once. Sequenced sample: CD4+ T cells from PBMCs. These receptors were collected from a human donor with Susac syndrome. The CDR3 runs from the conserved cysteine through the conserved F or W. A D gene is named only where the DNA matches it firmly. Only some rows state a clone size, as once, few, many or a class for expanded clones.

v_gene	j_gene	abundance	d_gene	CDR3nt	CDR3aa
TRBV3-1	TRBJ2-3	once	NA	TGTGCCAGCAGCCAAGAACTCAGAAATACGCAGTATTTT	CASSQELRNTQYF
TRBV19	TRBJ2-5	NA	NA	TGTGCCAGTAGTCCCCGGGACGGCGAGACCCAGTACTTC	CASSPRDGETQYF
TRBV9	TRBJ2-3	few	TRBD1	TGTGCCAGCAGCGCCCGCGGGACAGGGACAGATACGCAGTATTTT	CASSARGTGTDTQYF
TRBV3-1	TRBJ1-5	NA	TRBD1	TGTGCCAGCAGCCAAGGTCAGGGGGGGTATCAGCCCCAGCATTTT	CASSQGQGGYQPQHF
TRBV29-1	TRBJ1-1	NA	NA	TGCAGCGTTGTTCGGGGTTTGAACACTGAAGCTTTCTTT	CSVVRGLNTEAFF
TRBV5-1	TRBJ2-1	NA	NA	TGCGCCAGCAGCTTGGGGGACACTTACAATGAGCAGTTCTTC	CASSLGDTYNEQFF
TRBV5-5	TRBJ1-6	NA	NA	TGTGCCAGCAGCCCTGCGGGCAGGCAGGGGTCACCCCTCCACTTT	CASSPAGRQGSPLHF
TRBV6-2/TRBV6-3	TRBJ2-5	once	TRBD2	TGTGCCAGCAGGAGGACTAGCGGGAAGGAGACCCAGTACTTC	CASRRTSGKETQYF
TRBV5-8	TRBJ2-2	once	TRBD1	TGTGCCAGCAGACCTACAGGGGCGCGGGTCACCGGGGAGCTGTTTTTT	CASRPTGARVTGELFF
TRBV28	TRBJ2-5	NA	NA	TGTGCCAGCAGTTTAGACCACAAACAGGGTCGGGGAGAGACCCAGTACTTC	CASSLDHKQGRGETQYF
TRBV30	TRBJ2-3	NA	NA	TGTGCCTGGAGTAAGCTAAGGTCAGATACGCAGTATTTT	CAWSKLRSDTQYF
TRBV3-1	TRBJ1-1	NA	NA	TGTGCCAGCAGTGGGACGCCGAACACTGAAGCTTTCTTT	CASSGTPNTEAFF
TRBV4-1	TRBJ1-6	few	TRBD1	TGCGCCAGCAGCCAAGGAGTTATGGGGGGACAGCCTAATTCACCCCTCCACTTT	CASSQGVMGGQPNSPLHF
TRBV7-9	TRBJ1-2	NA	TRBD1	TGTGCCAGCAGCGAATCTTCCAGGGGGAACTATGGCTACACCTTC	CASSESSRGNYGYTF
TRBV9	TRBJ1-3	NA	NA	TGTGCCAGCAGCGCAGGATCCTCTGGAAACACCATATATTTT	CASSAGSSGNTIYF
TRBV21-1	TRBJ1-5	NA	NA	TGTGCCAGCAGCGACTCCGGTGGGTCTGGCAATCAGCCCCAGCATTTT	CASSDSGGSGNQPQHF
TRBV5-4	TRBJ2-1	NA	NA	TGTGCCAGCAGCTTGGAGGGGGTGGGCAATGAGCAGTTCTTC	CASSLEGVGNEQFF
TRBV7-2	TRBJ1-1	NA	NA	TGTGCCAGCAGCTTTCAGGTTCGGACTGAAGCTTTCTTT	CASSFQVRTEAFF
TRBV3-1	TRBJ2-1	once	TRBD2	TGTGCCAGCAGCCAAGAGTTTGCGGGAGGGTCGGATGAGCAGTTCTTC	CASSQEFAGGSDEQFF
TRBV20-1	TRBJ1-2	NA	TRBD1	TGCAGTGCCGAGGGACAGGGAATAACCCTCTATGGCTACACCTTC	CSAEGQGITLYGYTF
TRBV4-2	TRBJ2-5	NA	NA	TGTGCCAGCAGCCAAGATCAAGAGACCCAGTACTTC	CASSQDQETQYF
TRBV14	TRBJ2-2	NA	TRBD2	TGTGCCAGCAGCCAAAAAGTCAGGCTAGCGGGAGGAGCATACACCGGGGAGCTGTTTTTT	CASSQKVRLAGGAYTGELFF
TRBV24-1	TRBJ2-7	NA	TRBD1	TGTGCCACCAGTGATTCTCGGACAGGGGGCTACGAGCAGTACTTC	CATSDSRTGGYEQYF
TRBV7-2	TRBJ2-1	NA	NA	TGTGCCAGCAGCCAAAACCCGGTTTATATAGTTAATGAGCAGTTCTTC	CASSQNPVYIVNEQFF
TRBV7-8	TRBJ1-1	NA	NA	TGTGCCAGCAGCGCCTTCTTCGCGGGCACTGAAGCTTTCTTT	CASSAFFAGTEAFF
TRBV30	TRBJ2-3	NA	NA	TGTGCCTGGAGTGTACAAGGGCGGGGAGATACGCAGTATTTT	CAWSVQGRGDTQYF
TRBV1	TRBJ1-2	NA	NA	TGCACCAGCAGCCATTGCGGGACAGGGCCCGGCTACACCTTC	CTSSHCGTGPGYTF
TRBV7-8	TRBJ2-7	NA	TRBD2	TGTGCCAGCAGCTTTCCTAGCGGCTTGAGGGAGCAGTACTTC	CASSFPSGLREQYF
TRBV6-1	TRBJ1-5	NA	NA	TGTGCCAGCAGCCGGGACCCAATAAATCAGCCCCAGCATTTT	CASSRDPINQPQHF
TRBV5-4	TRBJ2-1	NA	TRBD1	TGTGCCAGCAGCAAACCGGGACAGGGGTTCGGTGAGCAGTTCTTC	CASSKPGQGFGEQFF
TRBV9	TRBJ2-7	few	TRBD2	TGTGCCAGCAGCGTCACCGGGAGGGGGACCGAGCAGTACTTC	CASSVTGRGTEQYF
TRBV20-1	TRBJ2-7	NA	TRBD2	TGCAGTGCTAGAGATCGGCTAGCGGGCTCCTACGAGCAGTACTTC	CSARDRLAGSYEQYF
TRBV18	TRBJ2-7	NA	NA	TGTGCCAGCTCACGGGGCTCCGAGCAGTACTTC	CASSRGSEQYF
TRBV5-1	TRBJ2-7	NA	NA	TGCGCCAGCAGCTTGTTTTTAGGCCCGGACTACGAGCAGTACTTC	CASSLFLGPDYEQYF
TRBV5-1	TRBJ2-7	NA	NA	TGCGCCAGCAGCCGACGGGGAACCTACGAGCAGTACTTC	CASSRRGTYEQYF
TRBV4-2	TRBJ2-1	NA	NA	TGTGCCAGCAGCCAAGGTGTTGGACAGCCCTACAATGAGCAGTTCTTC	CASSQGVGQPYNEQFF
TRBV3-1	TRBJ2-7	NA	TRBD2	TGTGCCAGCAGCCAAAAGCTAGCGGAGACCTACGAGCAGTACTTC	CASSQKLAETYEQYF
TRBV7-2	TRBJ2-1	NA	NA	TGTGCCAGCAGCTCAGGGGCGGTTTGGGCCTACAATGAGCAGTTCTTC	CASSSGAVWAYNEQFF
TRBV20-1	TRBJ2-2	NA	NA	TGCAGTGCTCAACCCTTGGGGTATGCGAACACCGGGGAGCTGTTTTTT	CSAQPLGYANTGELFF
TRBV10-3	TRBJ2-3	NA	TRBD2	TGTGCCATCAGGACTAGCGGGAGCACAGATACGCAGTATTTT	CAIRTSGSTDTQYF
TRBV29-1	TRBJ1-4	once	TRBD1	TGCAGCGTCGTTCTTGGACAGGGAGTAAATGAAAAACTGTTTTTT	CSVVLGQGVNEKLFF
TRBV11-2	TRBJ2-5	NA	NA	TGTGCCAGCAGCTATCCTGGGGGGCTCGAGACCCAGTACTTC	CASSYPGGLETQYF
TRBV15	TRBJ2-7	NA	TRBD2	TGTGCCACCAGCAGAGCCGCCCTAGCGGGAGCCGAGCAGTACTTC	CATSRAALAGAEQYF
TRBV2	TRBJ2-7	NA	NA	TGTGCCAGCAGACTAGCCTACGAGCAGTACTTC	CASRLAYEQYF
TRBV15	TRBJ2-1	few	TRBD2	TGTGCCACCAGCTGGGGGGAAGGACTAGCGGGAGTTAATGAGCAGTTCTTC	CATSWGEGLAGVNEQFF
TRBV7-9	TRBJ1-4	NA	NA	TGTGCCACCCCGGGGTCGAATGAAAAACTGTTTTTT	CATPGSNEKLFF
TRBV15	TRBJ2-7	NA	NA	TGTGCCACCAGCAGAGATCAGTACGGAGCCGAGCAGTACTTC	CATSRDQYGAEQYF
TRBV7-9	TRBJ2-5	NA	NA	TGTGCCAGCAGCCTCCGACTAGACCAAGAGACCCAGTACTTC	CASSLRLDQETQYF
TRBV7-2	TRBJ1-3	NA	NA	TGTGCCAGCAGCTTAAGGCAGGGCTCTGGAAACACCATATATTTT	CASSLRQGSGNTIYF